This TCR beta chain stems from a study of T cells in Graves' hyperthyroidism and ophthalmopathy. Study-wide background: Staff took peripheral blood when the initial diagnosis was made, before any treatment began.

After removal of 8 bases from V and 3 bases from J, the junction contained 6 bases not matched to a gene. The CDR3 consists of 13 residues. CDR1 is SNHLY and CDR2 is FYNNEI in the germline V gene. Diagnosis of hyperthyroidism was new in patients aged 18 to 65, and its duration was under 2 months. Amplification of TCR beta CDR3 regions used RNA as the template. The primer set for the first-round RT-PCR of the TCR CDR3 was HTBI. TCRdb reprocessed the multiplex PCR reads via MiXCR and lists one record per CDR3 protein. The data contain hundreds of thousands of distinct CDR3 sequences, around 14% of them singletons. With regard to this clonotype: Its antigen is not known.

Study results and limitations: Ophthalmopathy onset followed model prediction by a median approximately six months. Most thyroid clonotypes with frequency above 0.001 were detected in blood.

The receptor's source is a woman younger than 35 with Graves' hyperthyroidism. The source material was blood. The chain joins TRBV2 to TRBJ2-5; 7 nucleotides agree with TRBD1. In DNA, the CDR3 is TGTGCCAGCGACCGGGACAGAGAAGAGACCCAGTACTTC. It specifies CASDRDREETQYF.